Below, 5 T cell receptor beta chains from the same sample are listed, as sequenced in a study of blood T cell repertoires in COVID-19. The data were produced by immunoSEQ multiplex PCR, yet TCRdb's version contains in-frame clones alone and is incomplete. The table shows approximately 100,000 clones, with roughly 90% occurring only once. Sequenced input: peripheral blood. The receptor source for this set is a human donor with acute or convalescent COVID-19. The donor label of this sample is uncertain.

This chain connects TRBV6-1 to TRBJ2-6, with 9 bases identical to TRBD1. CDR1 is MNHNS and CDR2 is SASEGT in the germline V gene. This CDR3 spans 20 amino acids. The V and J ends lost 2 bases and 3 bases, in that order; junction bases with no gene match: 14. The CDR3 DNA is TGTGCCAGCAGTGAAATGTCGCCGGGACAGGGAATATTTGGGGCCAACGTCCTGACTTTC. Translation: CASSEMSPGQGIFGANVLTF.

The CDR3 is CASGLADNTDTQYF. CDR3 sequence (DNA): TGTGCCAGTGGACTAGCGGACAACACAGATACGCAGTATTTT. The chain joins TRBV6-6 to TRBJ2-3; 10 nucleotides align to TRBD2. V shed 9 bases, J shed 2 bases, and the junction held 5 bases outside the gene matches. The CDR3 extends over 14 amino acids. CDR1 is MNHNY, CDR2 SVGAGI, per germline (reference sequence).

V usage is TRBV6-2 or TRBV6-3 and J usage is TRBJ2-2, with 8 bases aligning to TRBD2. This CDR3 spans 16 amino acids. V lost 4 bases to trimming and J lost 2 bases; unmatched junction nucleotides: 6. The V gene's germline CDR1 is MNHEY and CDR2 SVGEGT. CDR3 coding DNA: TGTGCCAGCAGTTTCTCCGGGACTAGTAACACCGGGGAGCTGTTTTTT. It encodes CASSFSGTSNTGELFF.

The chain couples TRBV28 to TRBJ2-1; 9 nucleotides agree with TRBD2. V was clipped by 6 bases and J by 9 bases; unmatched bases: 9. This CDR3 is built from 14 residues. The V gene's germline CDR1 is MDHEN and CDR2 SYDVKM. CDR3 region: CASSLDQAGGEQFF. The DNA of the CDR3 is TGTGCCAGCAGCCTGGACCAAGCGGGAGGTGAGCAGTTCTTC.

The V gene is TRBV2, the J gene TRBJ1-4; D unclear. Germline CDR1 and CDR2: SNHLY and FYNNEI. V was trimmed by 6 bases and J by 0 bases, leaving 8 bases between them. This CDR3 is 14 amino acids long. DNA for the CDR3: TGTGCCAGCAGGCGGGAGTCAACTAATGAAAAACTGTTTTTT. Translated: CASRRESTNEKLFF.